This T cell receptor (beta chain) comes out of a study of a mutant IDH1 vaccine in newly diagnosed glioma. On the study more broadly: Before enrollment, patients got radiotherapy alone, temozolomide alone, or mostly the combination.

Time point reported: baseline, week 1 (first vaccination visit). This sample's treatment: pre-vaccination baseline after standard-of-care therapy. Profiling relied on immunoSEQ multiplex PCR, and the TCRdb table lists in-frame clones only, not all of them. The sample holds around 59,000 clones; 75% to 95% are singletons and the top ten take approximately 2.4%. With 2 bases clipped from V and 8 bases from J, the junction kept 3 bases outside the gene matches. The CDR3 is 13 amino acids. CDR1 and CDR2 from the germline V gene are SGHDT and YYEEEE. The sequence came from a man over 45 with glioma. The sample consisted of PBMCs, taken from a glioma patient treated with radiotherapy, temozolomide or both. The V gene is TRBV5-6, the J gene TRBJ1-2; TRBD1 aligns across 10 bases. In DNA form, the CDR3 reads TGTGCCAGCAGCTTCGACAGGGGGCGCGGCTACACCTTC. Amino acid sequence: CASSFDRGRGYTF. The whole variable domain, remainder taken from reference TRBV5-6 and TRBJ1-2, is DAGVTQSPTHLIKTRGQQVTLRCSPKSGHDTVSWYQQALGQGPQFIFQYYEEEERQRGNFPDRFSGHQFPNYSSELNVNALLLGDSALYLCASSFDRGRGYTFGSGTRLTVV.